This T cell receptor beta chain was recorded in a study of T-cell reconstitution after alpha-beta-depleted transplantation in children. As for this clonotype: This may arise from a read error, as a much more abundant clone is one base away.

Unique molecular identifiers were built into the TCRbeta library. MiXCR, run by TCRdb on the PCR reads, gives a single entry per CDR3 protein. The repertoire holds 200,000 to 250,000 distinct CDR3 sequences, with around 11% as singletons. Sample: PBMCs from the stem cell graft donor, taken from the stem cell graft. The receptor was derived from a human donor who donated a stem cell graft to a child with acute lymphoblastic leukemia.

The CDR3 region is CASSDGTAITATQYF. The CDR3 DNA reads TGTGCCAGCAGCGACGGGACCGCGATAACAGCTACGCAGTATTTT. The chain recombines TRBV12-3 or TRBV12-4 with TRBJ2-3; TRBD1 or TRBD2 may be the D gene (5 bases each). The CDR3 runs to 15 residues.